A single sample is the source of the 22 T cell receptor beta chains below, sequenced in a study of T cell repertoires in cytomegalovirus infection. Their antigens are not known. TCRdb re-called the reads with MiXCR, one entry per CDR3 protein. The repertoire consists of 600,000 to 700,000 distinct CDR3 sequences, with around a third occurring once and the leading ten covering approximately 18%. The source was cultured PBMCs, collected from culture after CMV antigen stimulation. These receptors came from a human donor in good health (CMV status not recorded). Some clones in this sample may be carry-over from other donors' samples.

This clonotype was seen at least ten times. The V call is TRBV7-2, the J call TRBJ1-2, with D tentatively TRBD1 (6 bases). The CDR3 runs to 13 residues. V lost 1 base to trimming and J lost 8 bases, with 11 bases between them. Germline V CDR1 and CDR2: SGHTA, FQGNSA. This CDR3 is CASSLDRDRGYTF. CDR3 nucleotide sequence: TGTGCCAGCAGCTTAGACAGGGACCGCGGCTACACCTTC.

This clonotype was counted a few times. The chain has TRBV7-6 and TRBJ2-7, with a possible D match to TRBD1 (6 bases). V lost 6 bases and J 3 bases, leaving 36 bases between the germline ends. The CDR3 length is 21 residues. Germline lookup yields CDR1 SGHVS and CDR2 FNYEAQ. The DNA for the CDR3 is TGTGCCAGCAGTGGACAGTCAATAGGATCCAGTTTCTCAGGCAGCCACTACGAGCAGTACTTC. Translating gives CASSGQSIGSSFSGSHYEQYF.

In its sample, this clonotype was seen a few times. The genes are TRBV7-2 and TRBJ2-1; 7 bases match TRBD1. The CDR3 runs to 14 residues. The V and J ends lost 2 bases and 6 bases, in that order; junction bases with no gene match: 4. Germline assignment: CDR1 SGHTA and CDR2 FQGNSA. CDR3 coding DNA: TGTGCCAGCAGCTTACTACAGGGGATCAATGAGCAGTTCTTC. The encoded protein is CASSLLQGINEQFF.

V gene TRBV7-6 combines with J gene TRBJ1-2, with a weak D call TRBD1 (5 bases). The CDR3 is 14 residues long. Germline loops: CDR1 SGHVS, CDR2 FNYEAQ. V was pared by 1 base and J by 7 bases, with 13 bases between. In DNA form, the CDR3 reads TGTGCCAGCAGCTTAGTAGGGCCGGGGGGTGGCTACACCTTC. Translating gives CASSLVGPGGGYTF.

This rearrangement joins TRBV20-1 to TRBJ2-1; the D call may be TRBD1 or TRBD2 (5 bases each). CDR1 DFQATT and CDR2 SNEGSKA come from the germline V gene (reference sequence). Trimming took off 2 bases at V and 3 bases at J, with 14 bases between the two ends. The CDR3 loop spans 15 amino acids. The CDR3 sequence is CSARTSGHRYNEQFF. DNA for the CDR3: TGCAGTGCTAGAACTTCGGGGCATCGCTACAATGAGCAGTTCTTC.

V and J are TRBV27 and TRBJ2-7; 9 bases match TRBD2. V shed 7 bases and J 3 bases; nucleotides not matched to a gene: 13. Germline V gene lookup returns CDR1 MNHEY and CDR2 SMNVEV (reference sequence). The CDR3 is 16 amino acids. As DNA, the CDR3 is TGTGCCAGCACCGCCGATAGCGGGAGTTTGGGCTACGAGCAGTACTTC. Amino acid sequence: CASTADSGSLGYEQYF.

The chain recombines TRBV30 with TRBJ2-7; D ambiguous. This CDR3 is built from 12 residues. The germline V gene encodes CDR1 GTSNPN and CDR2 SVGIG (reference sequence). V lost 0 bases and J lost 4, with 7 bases in between. The CDR3 is CAWSVSRYEQYF. In DNA form, the CDR3 reads TGTGCCTGGAGTGTAAGCCGATACGAGCAGTACTTC.

This clonotype was recorded many times. The gene calls are TRBV7-2 and TRBJ2-1; 10 bases agree with TRBD1. Per germline, CDR1 SGHTA and CDR2 FQGNSA. The ends lost 7 bases at V and 5 bases at J; junction bases unmatched: 8. The CDR3 is 15 residues long. The CDR3 bases are TGTGCCAGCACCCTCGGGACAGGGGCTGACAATGAGCAGTTCTTC. Residues: CASTLGTGADNEQFF.

This clonotype has a handful of counts. The V call is TRBV12-3 or TRBV12-4, the J call TRBJ1-4; TRBD1 matches 9 bases. This CDR3 contains 16 residues. J lost 5 bases, V lost 5 bases, and 9 bases had no gene match. CDR3 nucleotide sequence: TGTGCCAGCAGTCCTGGGACAGGGCAAGGGAATGAAAAACTGTTTTTT. It yields the protein CASSPGTGQGNEKLFF.

Note on this clonotype: The junction differs from germline at one of its ends, possibly a read error. V usage is TRBV5-3 and J usage is TRBJ1-6; 7 bases fit TRBD1. TRBV5-3 is labeled an ORF, and its function is uncertain. This CDR3 is built from 13 residues. The CDR3 spells CASSLYRGGPLHF. Written as DNA, the CDR3 is TGTGCCAGCAGCTTGTACAGGGGAGGGCCCCTCCACTTT.

The gene calls are TRBV5-1 and TRBJ2-1; possible D gene TRBD1, 6 bases. Trimming stripped 3 bases from V and 15 bases from J, with 28 bases between. This CDR3 is 16 amino acids long. From germline, CDR1 is SGHRS and CDR2 YFSETQ. CDR3 coding DNA: TGCGCCAGCAGCTGGACCCTTCTTACACAGGGTGGTTGGCGGTTCTTC. The encoded protein is CASSWTLLTQGGWRFF.

This clonotype was seen more than once but under ten times. The gene calls are TRBV28 and TRBJ1-2, with TRBD1 identical over 9 bases. The ends lost 2 bases at V and 8 bases at J; junction bases unmatched: 12. The CDR3 is 16 amino acids. Germline values: CDR1 MDHEN, CDR2 SYDVKM. CDR3 sequence (DNA): TGTGCCAGCAGTTTAGATTCGGGACAGGGCCAGAGAGGCTACACCTTC. It codes for CASSLDSGQGQRGYTF.

This sequence joins TRBV19 and TRBJ1-2; D perhaps matches TRBD1 (5 bases). The CDR3 extends over 12 amino acids. Germline CDR1 reads LNHDA; CDR2 reads SQIVND (reference sequence). Trimming took off 8 bases at V and 8 bases at J, with 15 bases between the two ends. The CDR3 loop reads CASFGPGLGYTF. DNA for the CDR3: TGTGCCAGTTTTGGGCCAGGGTTGGGCTACACCTTC. Full variable domain (outside the CDR3, taken from reference TRBV19 and TRBJ1-2): DGGITQSPKYLFRKEGQNVTLSCEQNLNHDAMYWYRQDPGQGLRLIYYSQIVNDFQKGDIAEGYSVSREKKESFPLTVTSAQKNPTAFYLCASFGPGLGYTFGSGTRLTVV.

This clonotype was counted only a few times. V and J are TRBV10-3 and TRBJ2-7; D unresolved. Trimming left V 6 bases short and J 3 bases short, with 18 bases between. CDR1 is ENHRY and CDR2 is SYGVKD in the germline V gene. The length of the CDR3 is 15 residues. The CDR3, as DNA: TGTGCCATCAGCGCTCGGAAACCTAATGTCTACGAGCAGTACTTC. Protein: CAISARKPNVYEQYF.

This clonotype was counted a few times. This chain connects TRBV4-3 to TRBJ2-1; TRBD1 aligns across 12 bases. Germline V gene lookup returns CDR1 LGHNA and CDR2 YSLEER. The CDR3 covers 15 residues. V lost 4 bases and J lost 7; bases outside the gene matches: 5. This chain's CDR3 is CASSRGQGAGNEQFF. CDR3 sequence (DNA): TGCGCCAGCAGCCGGGGACAGGGGGCGGGAAATGAGCAGTTCTTC.

This clonotype has ten or more counts. The V gene is TRBV6-2 or TRBV6-3, the J gene TRBJ1-1; D is ambiguous. V was shortened by 4 bases and J by 0 bases, with 12 bases between the two germline ends. The CDR3 loop spans 15 amino acids. The germline CDR1 and CDR2 sequences are MNHEY and SVGEGT. CDR3 loop: CASSSHQRLNTEAFF. The DNA for the CDR3 is TGTGCCAGCAGTTCGCACCAACGGCTGAACACTGAAGCTTTCTTT.

This clonotype was observed many times. CDR3 nucleotide sequence: TGTGCCAGCAGCCGGGACAGGCTGGGGACAGATACGCAGTATTTT. The encoded protein is CASSRDRLGTDTQYF. V usage is TRBV7-2 and J usage is TRBJ2-3, with 8 positions matching TRBD1. Germline CDR1 is SGHTA and CDR2 is FQGNSA. The CDR3 is 15 residues long. V dropped 5 bases and J dropped 3; count of bases not matched to a gene: 7.

V gene TRBV23-1 combines with J gene TRBJ2-5, with D possibly being TRBD2 (5 bases). Being an ORF, TRBV23-1 has a function that is uncertain. This CDR3 spans 16 amino acids. V shed 0 bases and J shed 0 bases, with 11 bases lying between them. CDR3 amino acids: CASSQSEEGDQETQYF. For the CDR3, the DNA is TGCGCCAGCAGTCAATCGGAGGAAGGAGACCAAGAGACCCAGTACTTC.

This clonotype was detected ten times or more. The J gene is TRBJ2-7, the V gene TRBV7-8; D might be TRBD2 (6 bases). CDR3 length: 14 residues. Germline-derived CDR1 and CDR2 are SGHVS and FQNEAQ. V was clipped by 3 bases and J by 2 bases, with 11 bases between them. CDR3 protein: CASSLDYLTYEQYF. The CDR3 bases are TGTGCCAGCAGCTTGGACTACCTTACCTACGAGCAGTACTTC. The full variable domain, completed using reference TRBV7-8 and TRBJ2-7, is GAGVSQSPRYKVAKRGQDVALRCDPISGHVSLFWYQQALGQGPEFLTYFQNEAQLDKSGLPSDRFFAERPEGSVSTLKIQRTQQEDSAVYLCASSLDYLTYEQYFGPGTRLTVT.

In this sample, this clonotype turned up a few times. V usage is TRBV12-3 or TRBV12-4 and J usage is TRBJ2-2; D uncertain. Trimming removed 7 bases from V and 1 base from J, with 7 bases in between. The CDR3 runs to 13 residues. CDR3 residues: CASTVRNTGELFF. In nucleotides, the CDR3 is TGTGCCAGCACCGTGAGGAACACCGGGGAGCTGTTTTTT.

This clonotype was seen a handful of times. V is TRBV12-3 or TRBV12-4 and J is TRBJ1-1; D is uncertain. The CDR3 has 14 residues. Trimming took 6 bases from V and 6 from J, leaving 17 bases between them. CDR3 sequence: CASRRYSPNPEAFF. CDR3 DNA sequence: TGTGCCAGCAGGAGATACAGCCCTAATCCTGAAGCTTTCTTT.

The J gene is TRBJ1-1, the V gene TRBV2; TRBD1 aligns across 7 bases. From germline, CDR1 is SNHLY and CDR2 FYNNEI. The length of the CDR3 is 13 residues. The junction had 6 bases not matched to a gene; V was cut back by 8 bases and J by 3 bases. The chain's CDR3 is CASGSGTDTEAFF. DNA of the CDR3: TGTGCCAGCGGCTCCGGGACAGACACTGAAGCTTTCTTT.